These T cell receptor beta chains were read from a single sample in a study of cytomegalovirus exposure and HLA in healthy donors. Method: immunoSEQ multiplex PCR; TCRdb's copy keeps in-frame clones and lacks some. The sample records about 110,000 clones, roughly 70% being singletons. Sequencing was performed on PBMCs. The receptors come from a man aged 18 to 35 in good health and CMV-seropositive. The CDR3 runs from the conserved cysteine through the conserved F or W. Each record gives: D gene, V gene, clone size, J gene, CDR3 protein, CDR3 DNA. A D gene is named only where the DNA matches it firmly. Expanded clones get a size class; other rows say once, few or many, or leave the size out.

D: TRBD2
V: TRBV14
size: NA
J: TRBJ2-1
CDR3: CASSQGALANYNEQFF
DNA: TGTGCCAGCAGCCAGGGTGCACTAGCGAACTACAATGAGCAGTTCTTC

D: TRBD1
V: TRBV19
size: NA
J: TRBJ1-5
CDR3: CASKTGGNQPQHF
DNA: TGTGCCAGCAAGACAGGGGGGAATCAACCCCAGCATTTT

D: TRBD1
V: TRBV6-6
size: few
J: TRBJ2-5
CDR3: CASKAGGLETQYF
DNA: TGTGCCAGCAAAGCAGGGGGCTTGGAGACCCAGTACTTC

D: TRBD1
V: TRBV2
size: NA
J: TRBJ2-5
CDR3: CASLYGTGPSETQYF
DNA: TGTGCCAGCCTTTATGGGACAGGGCCGTCGGAGACCCAGTACTTC

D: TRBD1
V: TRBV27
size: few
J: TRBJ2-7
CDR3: CASGLGQGTHEQYF
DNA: TGTGCCAGCGGCCTGGGACAGGGGACCCACGAGCAGTACTTC

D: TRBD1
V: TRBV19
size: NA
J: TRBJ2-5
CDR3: CASSITGADRETQYF
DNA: TGTGCCAGTAGTATAACAGGGGCGGATCGAGAGACCCAGTACTTC

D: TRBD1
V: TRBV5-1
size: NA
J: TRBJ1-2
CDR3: CASSLVGTDGYTF
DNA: TGCGCCAGCAGCTTGGTTGGGACAGATGGCTACACCTTC

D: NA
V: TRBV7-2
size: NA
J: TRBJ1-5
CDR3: CASSLVSNQPQHF
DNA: TGTGCCAGCAGCTTAGTAAGCAATCAGCCCCAGCATTTT

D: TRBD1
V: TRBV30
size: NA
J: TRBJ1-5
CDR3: CAWSGQGDQPQHF
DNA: TGTGCCTGGTCGGGACAGGGGGATCAGCCCCAGCATTTT

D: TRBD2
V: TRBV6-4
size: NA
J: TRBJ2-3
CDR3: CASSDSLIAGAHRDTQYF
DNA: TGTGCCAGCAGTGACTCTTTAATAGCGGGGGCCCATAGGGATACGCAGTATTTT

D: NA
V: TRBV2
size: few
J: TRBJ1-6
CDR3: CASRRDTDSPLHF
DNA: TGTGCCAGCAGGAGGGACACAGACTCACCCCTCCACTTT

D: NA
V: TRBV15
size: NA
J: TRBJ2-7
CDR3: CATSSPTAGSYEQYF
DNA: TGTGCCACCAGCAGCCCGACAGCGGGTTCCTACGAGCAGTACTTC

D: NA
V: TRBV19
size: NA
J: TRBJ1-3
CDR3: CATEQGFGNTIYF
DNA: TGTGCCACAGAACAGGGTTTTGGAAACACCATATATTTT

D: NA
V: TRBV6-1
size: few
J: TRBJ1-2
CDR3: CASLTGGIGLYGYTF
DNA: TGTGCCAGCCTAACGGGGGGCATCGGACTCTATGGCTACACCTTC

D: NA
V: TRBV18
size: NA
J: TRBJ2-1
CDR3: CASSPPSPRGNEQFF
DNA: TGTGCCAGCTCACCCCCGTCCCCCAGAGGGAATGAGCAGTTCTTC

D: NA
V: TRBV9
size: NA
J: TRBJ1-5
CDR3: CASSVGKASNQPQHF
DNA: TGTGCCAGCAGCGTGGGCAAGGCCAGCAATCAGCCCCAGCATTTT

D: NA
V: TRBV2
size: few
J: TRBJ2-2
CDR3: CASSERGTGELFF
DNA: TGTGCCAGCAGTGAAAGAGGGACCGGGGAGCTGTTTTTT

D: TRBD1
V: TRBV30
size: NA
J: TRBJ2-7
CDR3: CAWRGDRPSEQYF
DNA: TGTGCCTGGAGGGGGGACAGGCCTAGCGAGCAGTACTTC

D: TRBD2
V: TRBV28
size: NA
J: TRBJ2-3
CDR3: CASSSTYGGGSSTDTQYF
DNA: TGTGCCAGCAGTTCCACGTACGGGGGGGGATCTAGCACAGATACGCAGTATTTT

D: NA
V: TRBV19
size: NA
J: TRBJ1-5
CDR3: CASRSSYTSNQPQHF
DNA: TGTGCCAGTAGATCTTCGTACACTAGCAATCAGCCCCAGCATTTT

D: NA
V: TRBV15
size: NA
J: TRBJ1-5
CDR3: CATSRVLYSNQPQHF
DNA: TGTGCCACCTCCAGGGTTTTGTATAGCAATCAGCCCCAGCATTTT

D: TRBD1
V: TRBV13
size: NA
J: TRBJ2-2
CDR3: CASSPGTGYRTGELFF
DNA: TGTGCCAGCAGCCCTGGGACAGGGTATCGCACCGGGGAGCTGTTTTTT

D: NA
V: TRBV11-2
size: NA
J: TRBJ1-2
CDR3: CASSPTGNRYTF
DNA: TGTGCCAGCAGCCCTACAGGGAATCGCTACACCTTC

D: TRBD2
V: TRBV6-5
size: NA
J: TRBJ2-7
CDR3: CASSTLAGAEQYF
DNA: TGTGCCAGCAGTACCCTAGCGGGGGCCGAGCAGTACTTC

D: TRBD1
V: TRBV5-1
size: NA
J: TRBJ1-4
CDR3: CVSGQGDNEKLFF
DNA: TGCGTCAGTGGACAGGGTGATAATGAAAAACTGTTTTTT

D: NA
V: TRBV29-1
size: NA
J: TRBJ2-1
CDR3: CSVDRTVNEQFF
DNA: TGCAGCGTTGATCGCACAGTAAATGAGCAGTTCTTC

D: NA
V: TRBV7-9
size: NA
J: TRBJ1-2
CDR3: CASSRAGGYGYTF
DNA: TGTGCCAGCAGCCGAGCGGGGGGCTATGGCTACACCTTC

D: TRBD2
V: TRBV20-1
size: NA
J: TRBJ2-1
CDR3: CSARLAGEQFF
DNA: TGCAGTGCTAGACTAGCGGGCGAGCAGTTCTTC

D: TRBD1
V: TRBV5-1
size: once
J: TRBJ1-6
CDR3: CASSLDDRAPTLHF
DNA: TGCGCCAGCAGCTTGGATGACAGGGCTCCCACCCTCCACTTT

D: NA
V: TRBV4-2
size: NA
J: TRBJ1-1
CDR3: CASSHPLTGGGMNTEAFF
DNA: TGTGCCAGCAGCCATCCACTAACGGGAGGCGGAATGAACACTGAAGCTTTCTTT

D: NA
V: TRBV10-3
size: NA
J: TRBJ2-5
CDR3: CAIRGLGQETQYF
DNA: TGTGCCATCAGGGGCTTAGGACAAGAGACCCAGTACTTC

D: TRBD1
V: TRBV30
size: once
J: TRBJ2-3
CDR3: CAWSAKGQGTDTQYF
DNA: TGTGCCTGGAGTGCGAAGGGACAGGGGACAGATACGCAGTATTTT

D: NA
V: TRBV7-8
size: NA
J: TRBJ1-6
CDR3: CASSLAPRGYDSPLHF
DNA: TGTGCCAGCAGCTTAGCGCCCAGGGGTTACGATTCACCCCTCCACTTT

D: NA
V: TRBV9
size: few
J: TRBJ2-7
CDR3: CASSAETGGAYEQYF
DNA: TGTGCCAGCAGCGCCGAGACAGGAGGAGCCTACGAGCAGTACTTC

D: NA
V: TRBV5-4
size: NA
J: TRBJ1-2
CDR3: CASSLFGAPDYGYTF
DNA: TGTGCCAGCAGCTTGTTTGGGGCTCCGGACTATGGCTACACCTTC

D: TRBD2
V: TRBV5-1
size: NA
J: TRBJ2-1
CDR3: CASSLGSSGGYNEQFF
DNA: TGCGCCAGCAGCTTGGGTTCTAGCGGGGGGTACAATGAGCAGTTCTTC

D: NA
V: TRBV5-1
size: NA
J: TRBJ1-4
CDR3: CASSLTATNEKLFF
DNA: TGCGCCAGCAGCTTGACAGCAACTAATGAAAAACTGTTTTTT

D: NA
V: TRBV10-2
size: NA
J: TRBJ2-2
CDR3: CASISGASAGELFF
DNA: TGCGCCAGCATATCAGGGGCGAGTGCCGGGGAGCTGTTTTTT

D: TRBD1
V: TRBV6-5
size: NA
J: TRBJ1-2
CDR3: CASSHPPGQGRGYTF
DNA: TGTGCCAGCAGTCACCCGCCCGGACAGGGGCGGGGCTACACCTTC

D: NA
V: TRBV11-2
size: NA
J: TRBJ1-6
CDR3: CASSERAPRNLHF
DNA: TGTGCCAGCAGCGAGCGGGCCCCTCGGAACCTCCACTTT

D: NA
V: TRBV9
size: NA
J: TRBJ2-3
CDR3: CASSPDLGGSTDTQYF
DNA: TGTGCCAGCAGCCCTGACTTGGGGGGAAGCACAGATACGCAGTATTTT

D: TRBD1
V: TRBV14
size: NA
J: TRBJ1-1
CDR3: CASSQDRGRLNTEAFF
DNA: TGTGCCAGCAGCCAAGATAGGGGGCGACTGAACACTGAAGCTTTCTTT

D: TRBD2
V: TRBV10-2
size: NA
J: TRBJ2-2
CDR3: CATRLAGGANTGELFF
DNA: TGCGCCACCCGACTAGCGGGGGGTGCGAACACCGGGGAGCTGTTTTTT

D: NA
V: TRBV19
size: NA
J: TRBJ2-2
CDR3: CASSILRVGELFF
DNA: TGTGCCAGTAGTATTTTGAGGGTCGGGGAGCTGTTTTTT

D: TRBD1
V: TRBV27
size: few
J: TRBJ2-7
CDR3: CASRRTGNIGEQYF
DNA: TGTGCCAGCAGACGGACAGGGAATATAGGCGAGCAGTACTTC

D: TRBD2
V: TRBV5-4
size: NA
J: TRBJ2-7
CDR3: CASSRGLAGDYEQYF
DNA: TGTGCCAGCAGCCGGGGACTAGCGGGGGACTACGAGCAGTACTTC

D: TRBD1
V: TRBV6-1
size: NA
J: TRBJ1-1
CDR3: CASTGGGYGDTEAFF
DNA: TGTGCCAGTACAGGGGGCGGGTATGGTGACACTGAAGCTTTCTTT

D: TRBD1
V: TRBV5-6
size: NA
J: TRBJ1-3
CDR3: CASSLGDRGRNTIYF
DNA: TGTGCCAGCAGCTTGGGTGACAGGGGAAGAAACACCATATATTTT

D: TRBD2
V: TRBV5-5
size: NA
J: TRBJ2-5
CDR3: CASNSPGGGPQETQYF
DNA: TGTGCCAGCAACTCCCCCGGGGGGGGGCCCCAAGAGACCCAGTACTTC

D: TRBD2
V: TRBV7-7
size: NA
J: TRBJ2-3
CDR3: CASSRIAGEPRDTQYF
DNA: TGTGCCAGCAGTCGGATAGCGGGGGAACCGAGGGATACGCAGTATTTT

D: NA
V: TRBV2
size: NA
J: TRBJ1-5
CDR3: CASSELQGNQPQHF
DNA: TGTGCCAGCAGTGAATTACAGGGTAACCAGCCCCAGCATTTT

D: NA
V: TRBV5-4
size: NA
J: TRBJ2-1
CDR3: CASSWAHGNEQFF
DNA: TGTGCCAGCTCCTGGGCTCATGGGAATGAGCAGTTCTTC

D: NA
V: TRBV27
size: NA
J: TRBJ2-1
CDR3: CASSLFLRGSYNEQFF
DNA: TGTGCCAGCAGTTTATTTTTGCGGGGATCCTACAATGAGCAGTTCTTC

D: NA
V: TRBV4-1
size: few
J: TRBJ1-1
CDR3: CASSQVSSGITEAFF
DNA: TGCGCCAGCAGCCAAGTTTCTTCAGGGATCACTGAAGCTTTCTTT

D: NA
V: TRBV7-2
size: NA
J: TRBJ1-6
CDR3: CASSSPGRAGSYNSPLHF
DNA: TGTGCCAGCAGCTCCCCAGGCAGGGCGGGATCCTATAATTCACCCCTCCACTTT